This entry describes one T cell receptor (beta chain). These data belong to a study of blood T cell repertoires in COVID-19. Germline CDR1 reads LNHDA; CDR2 reads SQIVND (reference sequence). After removal of 3 bases from V and 6 bases from J, the junction contained 7 bases not matched to a gene. The CDR3 is 15 residues long. Original handling: Amplification from reference gene primers served as the basis for estimated nucleated cell counts. This table comes from immunoSEQ multiplex PCR, and its TCRdb copy is limited to in-frame clones, with some not included. V and J calls and clone size come straight from that table; D and trimming were deduced from the DNA. This table has 300,000 to 400,000 clones, approximately 86% appearing once.

The source of this sequence is a woman in her thirties or forties with acute COVID-19. Sequencing used PBMCs or T cells enriched from blood (not recorded which). The J gene is TRBJ1-2, the V gene TRBV19; 10 nucleotides line up with TRBD1. The CDR3 reads CASSMGTGDRHGYTF. The CDR3 DNA reads TGTGCCAGTAGTATGGGGACAGGGGATAGACATGGCTACACCTTC.